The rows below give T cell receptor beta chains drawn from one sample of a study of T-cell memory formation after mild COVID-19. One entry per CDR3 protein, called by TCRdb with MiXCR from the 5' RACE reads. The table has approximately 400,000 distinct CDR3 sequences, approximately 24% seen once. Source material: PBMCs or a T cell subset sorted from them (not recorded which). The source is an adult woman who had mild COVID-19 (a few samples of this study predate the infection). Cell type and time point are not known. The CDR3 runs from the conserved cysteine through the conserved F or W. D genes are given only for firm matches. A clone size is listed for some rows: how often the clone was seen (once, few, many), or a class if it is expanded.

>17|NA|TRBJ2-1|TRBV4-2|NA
TGTGCCAGCAGCCAAGGACGAGCGGACCCCGCCTACAATGAGCAGTTCTTC
CASSQGRADPAYNEQFF
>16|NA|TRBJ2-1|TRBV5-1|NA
TGCGCCAGCAGCCTCCGGATAGCGGAGTCCTACAATGAGCAGTTCTTC
CASSLRIAESYNEQFF
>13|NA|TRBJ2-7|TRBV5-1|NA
TGCGCCAGCAGCAGACAGGACTCCTACGAGCAGTACTTC
CASSRQDSYEQYF
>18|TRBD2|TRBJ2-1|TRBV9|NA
TGTGCCAGCAGCGTAGCCGCTAGCGGGAGTAGTACCTACAATGAGCAGTTCTTC
CASSVAASGSSTYNEQFF
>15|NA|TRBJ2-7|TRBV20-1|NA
TGCAGTGCTAGAGATAGGCGGGGCGACCCCTACGAGCAGTACTTC
CSARDRRGDPYEQYF
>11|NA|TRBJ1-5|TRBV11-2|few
TGTGCCAGCAGCCACGACGGACTCCAGCATTTT
CASSHDGLQHF
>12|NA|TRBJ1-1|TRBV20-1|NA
TGCAGTGCTAGAAGGTCGGGGACCCTAGCTTTCTTT
CSARRSGTLAFF
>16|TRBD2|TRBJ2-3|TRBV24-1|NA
TGTGCCACCAGTGATTATGGCGGGGGGTACACAGATACGCAGTATTTT
CATSDYGGGYTDTQYF
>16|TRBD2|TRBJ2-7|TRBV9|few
TGTGCCAGCAGCGTAGGATCTAGCGGGAGTGTCCACGAGCAGTACTTC
CASSVGSSGSVHEQYF
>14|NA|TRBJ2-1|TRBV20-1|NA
TGCAGTGCTAGATCCAGCGACTCCTACAATGAGCAGTTCTTC
CSARSSDSYNEQFF
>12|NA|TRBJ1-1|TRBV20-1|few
TGCAGTGTTACCCAGGGAAACACTGAAGCTTTCTTT
CSVTQGNTEAFF
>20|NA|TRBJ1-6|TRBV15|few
TGTGCCACCAGCAGAGATAGGGAGGGGATATCGAGCTCCTATAATTCACCCCTCCACTTT
CATSRDREGISSSYNSPLHF
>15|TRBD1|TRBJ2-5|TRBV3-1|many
TGTGCCAGCAGCCAAATGACAGGGGTACAAGAGACCCAGTACTTC
CASSQMTGVQETQYF
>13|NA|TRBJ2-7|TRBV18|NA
TGTGCCAGCTCACCAGTAGAGTCCTACGAGCAGTACTTC
CASSPVESYEQYF
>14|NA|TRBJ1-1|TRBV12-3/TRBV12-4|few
TGTGCCAGCAGTTACGGGGCCATGAACACTGAAGCTTTCTTT
CASSYGAMNTEAFF
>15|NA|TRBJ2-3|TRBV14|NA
TGTGCCAGCAGCCGTAAGCGACTAGAGCCAGATACGCAGTATTTT
CASSRKRLEPDTQYF
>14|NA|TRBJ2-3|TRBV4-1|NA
TGCGCCAGCGGTTATGGGGGCCAGAAGAATACGCAGTATTTT
CASGYGGQKNTQYF
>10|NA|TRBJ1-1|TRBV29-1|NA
TGCAGCGTTTACTACACTGAAGCTTTCTTT
CSVYYTEAFF
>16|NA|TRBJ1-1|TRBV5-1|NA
TGCGCCAGCAGCTTGGAAGGGTCCGGGCACGGCACTGAAGCTTTCTTT
CASSLEGSGHGTEAFF
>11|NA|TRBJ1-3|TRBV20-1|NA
TGCAGTGCTAGAACTGGAAACACCATATATTTT
CSARTGNTIYF
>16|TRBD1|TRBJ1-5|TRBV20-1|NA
TGCAGTGCAAGGGCGACAGGGGAGAATTTCAATCAGCCCCAGCATTTT
CSARATGENFNQPQHF
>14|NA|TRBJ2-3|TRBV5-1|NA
TGCGCCAGCAGCCAGGACTTCTACACAGATACGCAGTATTTT
CASSQDFYTDTQYF
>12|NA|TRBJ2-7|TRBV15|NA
TGTGCCACCAGCAGAGAGGTCTCTGAGCAGTACTTC
CATSREVSEQYF
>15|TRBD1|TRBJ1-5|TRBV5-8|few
TGTGCCAGCAGCCCAACCGGGACAGTCAATCAGCCCCAGCATTTT
CASSPTGTVNQPQHF
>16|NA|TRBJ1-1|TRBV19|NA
TGTGCCAGTAACGCGAGAACAGGGAAAATGAACACTGAAGCTTTCTTT
CASNARTGKMNTEAFF
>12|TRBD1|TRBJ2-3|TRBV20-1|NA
TGCAGTGCTAGAGAAGGGACAGGGGGGAAGTATTTT
CSAREGTGGKYF
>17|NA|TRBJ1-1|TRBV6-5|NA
TGTGCCAGCAGTTACTCGACGCCACAGGGAGGGCAGGCTGAAGCTTTCTTT
CASSYSTPQGGQAEAFF
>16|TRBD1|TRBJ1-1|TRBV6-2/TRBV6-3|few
TGTGCCAGCCGGGACAGCCATAGACCTTTGAACACTGAAGCTTTCTTT
CASRDSHRPLNTEAFF
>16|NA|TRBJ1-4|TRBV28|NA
TGTGCCAGCAGTCTCGGGCGGATCAGGTTAAATGAAAAACTGTTTTTT
CASSLGRIRLNEKLFF
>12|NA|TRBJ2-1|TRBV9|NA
TGTGCCAGCAGCTATACTTCAAGGGAGCAGTTCTTC
CASSYTSREQFF
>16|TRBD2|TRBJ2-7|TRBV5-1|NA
TGCGCCAGCAGCTTGATCCTAGCGGGAGTGCCCCACGAGCAGTACTTC
CASSLILAGVPHEQYF
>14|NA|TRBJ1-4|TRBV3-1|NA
TGTGCCAGCAGCCCCCCGGGCGTCCATGAAAAACTGTTTTTT
CASSPPGVHEKLFF
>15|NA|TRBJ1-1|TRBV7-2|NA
TGTGCCAGCAGCCTAACGGCAGGGGAGAACACTGAAGCTTTCTTT
CASSLTAGENTEAFF
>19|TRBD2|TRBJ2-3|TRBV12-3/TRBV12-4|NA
TGTGCCAGCAGTCTATATGGACTAGCGGGGCACTTTGGATCAGATACGCAGTATTTT
CASSLYGLAGHFGSDTQYF
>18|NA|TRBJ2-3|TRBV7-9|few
TGTGCCAGCAGCCGGACTGCTAGGGTTGGTGGTAGCACAGATACGCAGTATTTT
CASSRTARVGGSTDTQYF